This is a list of T cell receptor beta chains from one sample in a study of blood T cell repertoires in COVID-19. The table came from immunoSEQ multiplex PCR; TCRdb's copy has only in-frame clones and leaves some out. The sample has about 130,000 clones, 79% seen once. Sequenced: peripheral blood. The receptors were gathered from a man in his forties or fifties with active or convalescent COVID-19. CDR3s include the opening cysteine and the closing phenylalanine or tryptophan. A D gene is named only where the DNA matches it firmly. Rows may omit the clone size; those that give it use once, few, many or a size class.

d_call: .; j_call: TRBJ2-1; v_call: TRBV10-1; clone_size: .; cdr3_aa: CASSEYQGHYNEQFF; cdr3_nt: TGCGCCAGCAGTGAATACCAGGGTCACTACAATGAGCAGTTCTTC
d_call: TRBD1; j_call: TRBJ2-1; v_call: TRBV30; clone_size: .; cdr3_aa: CAWEGGFNEQFF; cdr3_nt: TGTGCCTGGGAAGGGGGCTTCAATGAGCAGTTCTTC
d_call: TRBD1; j_call: TRBJ1-2; v_call: TRBV28; clone_size: .; cdr3_aa: CASSLSYLTGVGGYTF; cdr3_nt: TGTGCCAGCAGTTTGTCATACCTTACAGGGGTGGGCGGCTACACCTTC
d_call: .; j_call: TRBJ2-5; v_call: TRBV27; clone_size: .; cdr3_aa: CASIPSPLGVPAGETQYF; cdr3_nt: TGTGCCAGCATCCCCTCTCCCCTCGGGGTCCCCGCGGGGGAGACCCAGTACTTC
d_call: .; j_call: TRBJ2-1; v_call: TRBV5-5; clone_size: .; cdr3_aa: CASSWDFTVSSYNEQFF; cdr3_nt: TGTGCCAGCAGCTGGGACTTCACCGTGAGCTCCTACAATGAGCAGTTCTTC
d_call: .; j_call: TRBJ1-1; v_call: TRBV3-1/TRBV3-2; clone_size: .; cdr3_aa: CASSQNGIEAFF; cdr3_nt: TGTGCCAGCAGCCAGAACGGGATTGAAGCTTTCTTT
d_call: .; j_call: TRBJ1-1; v_call: TRBV7-9; clone_size: .; cdr3_aa: CASSRGRAEAFF; cdr3_nt: TGTGCCAGCAGCCGCGGCCGGGCTGAAGCTTTCTTT
d_call: TRBD1; j_call: TRBJ2-1; v_call: TRBV27; clone_size: .; cdr3_aa: CASSIQGAYNEQFF; cdr3_nt: TGTGCCAGCAGCATCCAGGGGGCCTACAATGAGCAGTTCTTC
d_call: .; j_call: TRBJ1-2; v_call: TRBV24-1; clone_size: .; cdr3_aa: CATSDPSTGFGYTF; cdr3_nt: TGTGCCACCAGTGACCCATCCACAGGTTTTGGCTACACCTTC
d_call: TRBD1; j_call: TRBJ1-5; v_call: TRBV30; clone_size: once; cdr3_aa: CAWGQDINQPQHF; cdr3_nt: TGTGCCTGGGGACAGGATATTAATCAGCCCCAGCATTTT
d_call: TRBD1; j_call: TRBJ1-2; v_call: TRBV2; clone_size: few; cdr3_aa: CASPDGQAILGYTF; cdr3_nt: TGTGCCAGCCCAGACGGACAGGCCATTCTTGGCTACACCTTC
d_call: TRBD2; j_call: TRBJ2-7; v_call: TRBV7-6; clone_size: .; cdr3_aa: CASSLAPLVAGGYEQYF; cdr3_nt: TGTGCCAGCAGCCTCGCCCCTCTGGTAGCGGGGGGGTACGAGCAGTACTTC
d_call: .; j_call: TRBJ1-5; v_call: TRBV19; clone_size: .; cdr3_aa: CASTIPDKVNQPQHF; cdr3_nt: TGTGCCAGTACCATCCCGGACAAGGTTAATCAGCCCCAGCATTTT
d_call: TRBD1; j_call: TRBJ2-7; v_call: TRBV27; clone_size: .; cdr3_aa: CASSPQGASHEQYF; cdr3_nt: TGTGCCAGCAGTCCCCAGGGGGCGTCACACGAGCAGTACTTC
d_call: TRBD1; j_call: TRBJ2-7; v_call: TRBV5-4; clone_size: .; cdr3_aa: CASSLPGQSYEQYF; cdr3_nt: TGTGCCAGCAGCTTGCCGGGACAGTCCTACGAGCAGTACTTC
d_call: .; j_call: TRBJ1-5; v_call: TRBV23-1; clone_size: few; cdr3_aa: CASSQSSGEGRNQPQHF; cdr3_nt: TGCGCCAGCAGTCAATCGTCAGGGGAGGGCCGCAATCAGCCCCAGCATTTT